This TCR beta chain was profiled in a study of identical twins (dated by TCRdb to about 2016). In terms of the full investigation: To test whether fetal clonotypes persist, this study deep-sequenced TCR alpha and beta repertoires from monozygotic twins, from unrelated adults of various ages, and from cord blood. To rule out contamination, the twin experiments were replicated at different times with different library preparation protocols. The investigation overall reported the following: Excess twin sharing in beta out-of-frame sequences was weaker because fewer shared sequences lowered the signal-to-noise ratio. Recombination models systematically underestimated out-of-frame TCR alpha sharing in monozygotic twins but agreed with sharing between unrelated individuals. Fewer insertions were carried by abundant cord blood beta clonotypes, a similar but weaker trend appeared in young adult naive repertoires, and no such trend appeared in memory repertoires. Because the same donors could not be followed over many years, the conclusions depended on cross-sectional statistical analysis. Out-of-frame TCR alpha sequences shared between twins showed an excess of low generation-probability sequences compared with coincidental sharing between unrelated individuals. Zero-insertion analyses could be partly confounded by invariant T cells such as MAIT and iNKT, although diverse VJ usage argued against such confounding for most clonotypes.

The receptor library was made with 5' RACE. Sequencing relied on an Illumina HiSeq 2000. Template switching introduced a universal primer binding site; the final cDNA contained a unique molecular identifier, enabling accurate counting of TCR cDNA molecules. Specific primers in the conserved constant-segment region were used to synthesize first-strand cDNA for TCR alpha and beta chains. To control for contamination, every cDNA library carried two barcodes: a SMART-Mk sample barcode plus Illumina barcodes. Two successive PCR steps introduced TruSeq adapter sequences along with Illumina sample barcodes. The TCR alpha and beta cDNA libraries were sequenced on the Illumina HiSeq platform using custom primers. As for the authors' bioinformatics: MiGEC was used to process raw reads and extract unique molecular identifiers, and MiXCR was used to find CDR3 positions. For each individual, recombination models were inferred using an EM algorithm with the repgenHMM and IGoR tools. The tcR package in R was used for shared clonotype analysis, with sharing normalized by the product of cloneset sizes. Out-of-frame nonproductive sequences were analyzed to study raw recombination free of thymic and clonal selection effects. The public reads were quality trimmed at Q25 with fastp and then assembled into clones with MiXCR by TCRdb, keeping productive beta chains. Under each unique CDR3 protein, matching rows form one entry showing the most common genes and DNA. The V and J calls come from TCRdb's annotation, not from the publication. The sample data list about 250,000 distinct CDR3 sequences, and about 8.3% of these were observed just once. About 3% of the sample goes to the ten largest clones.

CDR1 and CDR2 are read off the germline V gene as SGHTA and FQGNSA. Trimmed from V: 4 bases; trimmed from J: 4 bases; junction bases lacking a gene match: 4. The CDR3 spans 14 residues, from the cysteine through the phenylalanine. Just CDR3 DNA is preserved here, 42 bases in frame from base 1. Every donor in the study was a healthy Caucasian. Three pairs of female monozygotic twins, all aged about 18 to 29 years, were included in the twin cohort. CD4+ and CD8+ T cell populations were isolated with positive isolation kits from Invitrogen. This clonotype was recorded many times. Its antigen has not been determined. It has no much larger one-base neighbor in the sample; base qualities were not kept. These sequences were also reported in another study, on yellow fever vaccine responses in identical twins. The second study's paper adds: According to the authors, the vaccine-induced T cell response in identical twins seemed to be partly convergent and partly specific to each individual. In identical twins, the study followed T cell clones that responded to the vaccine with precision.

The chain employs TRBV7-2 and TRBJ2-7; 10 bases in the middle match TRBD1. Sequencing was performed on CD8+ T cells sorted from blood. The receptor comes from a woman under 30 in good health. This receptor carries the CDR3 CASSSTGGGYEQYF. The DNA is TGTGCCAGCAGCTCGACAGGGGGCGGTTACGAGCAGTACTTC.